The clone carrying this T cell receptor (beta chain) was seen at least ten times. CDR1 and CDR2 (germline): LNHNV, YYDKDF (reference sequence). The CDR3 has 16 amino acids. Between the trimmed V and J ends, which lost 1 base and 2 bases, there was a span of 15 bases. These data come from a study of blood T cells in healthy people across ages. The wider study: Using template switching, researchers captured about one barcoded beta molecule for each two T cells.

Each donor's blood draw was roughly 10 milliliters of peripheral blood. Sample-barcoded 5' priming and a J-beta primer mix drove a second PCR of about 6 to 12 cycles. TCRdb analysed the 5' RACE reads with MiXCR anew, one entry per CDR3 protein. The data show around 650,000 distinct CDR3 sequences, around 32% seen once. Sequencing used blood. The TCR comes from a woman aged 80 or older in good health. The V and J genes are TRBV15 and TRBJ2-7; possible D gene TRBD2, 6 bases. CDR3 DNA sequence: TGTGCCACCAGCAGAGGCCCAGCGGGCGGACCCTACGAGCAGTACTTC. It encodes CATSRGPAGGPYEQYF.